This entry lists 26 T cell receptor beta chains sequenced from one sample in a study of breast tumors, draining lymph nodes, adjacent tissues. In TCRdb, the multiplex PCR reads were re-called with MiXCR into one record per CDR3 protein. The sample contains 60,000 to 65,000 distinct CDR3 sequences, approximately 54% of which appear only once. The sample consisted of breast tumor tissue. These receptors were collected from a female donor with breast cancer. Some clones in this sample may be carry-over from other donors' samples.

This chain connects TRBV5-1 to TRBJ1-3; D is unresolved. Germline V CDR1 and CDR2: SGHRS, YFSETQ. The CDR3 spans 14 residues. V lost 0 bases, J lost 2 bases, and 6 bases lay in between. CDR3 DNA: TGCGCCAGCAGCTTGGATGCGACTGGAAACACCATATATTTT. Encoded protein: CASSLDATGNTIYF.

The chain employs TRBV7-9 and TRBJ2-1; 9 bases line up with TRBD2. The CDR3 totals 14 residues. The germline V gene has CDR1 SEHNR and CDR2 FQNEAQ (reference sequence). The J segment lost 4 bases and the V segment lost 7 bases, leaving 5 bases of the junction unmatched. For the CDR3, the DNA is TGTGCCAGCACCGCCCTAGCGGGGTACAATGAGCAGTTCTTC. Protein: CASTALAGYNEQFF.

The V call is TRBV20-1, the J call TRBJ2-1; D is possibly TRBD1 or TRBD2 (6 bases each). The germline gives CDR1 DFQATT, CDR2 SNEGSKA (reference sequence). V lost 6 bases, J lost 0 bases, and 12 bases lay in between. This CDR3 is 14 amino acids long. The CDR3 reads CSAQGGISYNEQFF. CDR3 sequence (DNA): TGCAGTGCCCAAGGGGGGATCTCCTACAATGAGCAGTTCTTC.

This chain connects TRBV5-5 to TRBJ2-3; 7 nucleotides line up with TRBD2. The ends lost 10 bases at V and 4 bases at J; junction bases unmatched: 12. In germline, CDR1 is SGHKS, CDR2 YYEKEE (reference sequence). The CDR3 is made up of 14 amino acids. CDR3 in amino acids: CARQREWNPDTQYF. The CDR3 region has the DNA TGTGCCCGACAGCGGGAATGGAACCCAGATACGCAGTATTTT.

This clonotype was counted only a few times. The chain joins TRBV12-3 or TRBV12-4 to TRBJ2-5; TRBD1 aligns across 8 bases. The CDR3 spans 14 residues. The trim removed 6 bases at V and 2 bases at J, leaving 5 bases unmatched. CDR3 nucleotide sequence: TGTGCCAGCAGGAGGGGACAGGATCAAGAGACCCAGTACTTC. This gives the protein CASRRGQDQETQYF.

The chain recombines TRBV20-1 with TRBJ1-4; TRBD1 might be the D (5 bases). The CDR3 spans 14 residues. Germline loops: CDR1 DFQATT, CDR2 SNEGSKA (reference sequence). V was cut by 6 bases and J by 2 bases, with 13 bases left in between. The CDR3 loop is CSALDGTTNEKLFF. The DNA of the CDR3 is TGCAGTGCCCTAGATGGGACTACTAATGAAAAACTGTTTTTT.

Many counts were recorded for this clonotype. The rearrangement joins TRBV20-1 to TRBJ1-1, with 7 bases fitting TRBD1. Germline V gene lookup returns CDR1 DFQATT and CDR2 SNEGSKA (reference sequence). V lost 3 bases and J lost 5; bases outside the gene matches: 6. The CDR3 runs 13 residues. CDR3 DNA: TGCAGTGCTAGCCAGGGGGGGAGTACTGAAGCTTTCTTT. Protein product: CSASQGGSTEAFF.

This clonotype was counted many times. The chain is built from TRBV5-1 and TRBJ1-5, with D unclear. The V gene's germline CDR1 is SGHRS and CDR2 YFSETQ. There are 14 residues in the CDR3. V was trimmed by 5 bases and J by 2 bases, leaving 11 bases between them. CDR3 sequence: CASREGSGNQPQHF. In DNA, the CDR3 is TGCGCCAGCAGGGAGGGATCGGGCAATCAGCCCCAGCATTTT.

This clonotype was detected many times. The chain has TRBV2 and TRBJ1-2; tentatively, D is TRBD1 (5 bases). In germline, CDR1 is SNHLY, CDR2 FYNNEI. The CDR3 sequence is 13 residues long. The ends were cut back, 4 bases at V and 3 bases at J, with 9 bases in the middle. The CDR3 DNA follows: TGTGCCAGCAGTGTTCGGGGGGACTATGGCTACACCTTC. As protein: CASSVRGDYGYTF.

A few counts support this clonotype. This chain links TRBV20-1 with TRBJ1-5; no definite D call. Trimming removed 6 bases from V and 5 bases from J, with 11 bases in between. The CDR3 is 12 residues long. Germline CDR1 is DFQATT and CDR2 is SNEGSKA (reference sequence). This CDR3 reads CSAVPTDQPQHF. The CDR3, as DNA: TGCAGTGCCGTTCCTACAGATCAGCCCCAGCATTTT.

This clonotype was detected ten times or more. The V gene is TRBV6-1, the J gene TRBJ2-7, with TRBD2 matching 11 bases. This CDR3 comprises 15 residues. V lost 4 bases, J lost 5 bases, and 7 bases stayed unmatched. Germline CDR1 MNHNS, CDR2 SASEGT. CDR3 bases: TGTGCCAGCAGTGCTGGAACTAGCGGGGGCAACGAGCAGTACTTC. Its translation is CASSAGTSGGNEQYF.

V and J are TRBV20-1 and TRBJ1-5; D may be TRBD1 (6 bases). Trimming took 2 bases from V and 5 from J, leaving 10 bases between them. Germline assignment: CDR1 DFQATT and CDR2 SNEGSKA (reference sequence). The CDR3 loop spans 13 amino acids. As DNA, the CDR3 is TGCAGTGCTAGACAGGGGCGCGATCAGCCCCAGCATTTT. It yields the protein CSARQGRDQPQHF.

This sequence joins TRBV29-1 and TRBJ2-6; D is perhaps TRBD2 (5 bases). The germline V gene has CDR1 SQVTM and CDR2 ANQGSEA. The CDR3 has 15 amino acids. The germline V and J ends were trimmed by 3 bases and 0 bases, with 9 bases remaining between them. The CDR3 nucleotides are TGCAGCGTTGAGATACGGGGCTCTGGGGCCAACGTCCTGACTTTC. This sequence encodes CSVEIRGSGANVLTF.

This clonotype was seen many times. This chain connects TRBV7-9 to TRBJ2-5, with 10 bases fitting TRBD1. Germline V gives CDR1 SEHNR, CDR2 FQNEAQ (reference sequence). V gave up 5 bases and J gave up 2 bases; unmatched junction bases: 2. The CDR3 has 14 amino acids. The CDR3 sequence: CASSPGQGQETQYF. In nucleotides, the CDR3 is TGTGCCAGCAGCCCGGGACAGGGGCAAGAGACCCAGTACTTC.

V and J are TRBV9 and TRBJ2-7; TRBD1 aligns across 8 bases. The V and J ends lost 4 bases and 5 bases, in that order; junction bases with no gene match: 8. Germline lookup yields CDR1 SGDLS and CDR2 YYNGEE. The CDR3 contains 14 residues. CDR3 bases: TGTGCCAGCAGCCCTCGGACAGGGAAGAACGAGCAGTACTTC. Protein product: CASSPRTGKNEQYF.

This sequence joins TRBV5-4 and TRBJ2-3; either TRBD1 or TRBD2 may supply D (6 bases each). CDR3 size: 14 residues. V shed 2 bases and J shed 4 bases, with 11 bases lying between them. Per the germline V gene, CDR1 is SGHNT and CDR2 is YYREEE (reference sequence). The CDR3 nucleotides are TGTGCCAGCAGCTTTACGGGGGCACCAGATACGCAGTATTTT. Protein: CASSFTGAPDTQYF.

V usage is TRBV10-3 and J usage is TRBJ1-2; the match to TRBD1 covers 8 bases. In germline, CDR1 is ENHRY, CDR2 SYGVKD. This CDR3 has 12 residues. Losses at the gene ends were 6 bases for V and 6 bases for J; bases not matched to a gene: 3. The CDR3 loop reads CAIRTGVHGYTF. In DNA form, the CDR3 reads TGTGCCATCAGGACAGGGGTCCATGGCTACACCTTC.

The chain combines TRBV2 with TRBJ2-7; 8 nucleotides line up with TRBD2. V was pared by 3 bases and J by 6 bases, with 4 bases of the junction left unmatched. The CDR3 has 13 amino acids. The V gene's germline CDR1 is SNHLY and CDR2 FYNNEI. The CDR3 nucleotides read TGTGCCAGCAGTGAGATACGGGGGGGCGAGCAGTACTTC. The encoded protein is CASSEIRGGEQYF.

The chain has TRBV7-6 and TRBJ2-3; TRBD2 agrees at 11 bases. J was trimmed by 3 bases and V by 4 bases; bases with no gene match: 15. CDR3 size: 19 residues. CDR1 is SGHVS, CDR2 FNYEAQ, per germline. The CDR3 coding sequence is TGTGCCAGCAGCTCCAGCAGGGTAGGGTCTAGCGGGGGGACAGATACGCAGTATTTT. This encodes CASSSSRVGSSGGTDTQYF. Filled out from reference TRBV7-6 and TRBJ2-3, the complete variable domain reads GAGVSQSPRYKVTKRGQDVALRCDPISGHVSLYWYRQALGQGPEFLTYFNYEAQQDKSGLPNDRFSAERPEGSISTLTIQRTEQRDSAMYRCASSSSRVGSSGGTDTQYFGPGTRLTVL.

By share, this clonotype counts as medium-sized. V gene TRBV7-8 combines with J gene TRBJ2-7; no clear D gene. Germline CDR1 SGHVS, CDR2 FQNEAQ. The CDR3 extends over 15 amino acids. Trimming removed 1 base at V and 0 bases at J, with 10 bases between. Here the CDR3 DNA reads TGTGCCAGCAGCTTAGTTCTGGGGATCTCCTACGAGCAGTACTTC. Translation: CASSLVLGISYEQYF. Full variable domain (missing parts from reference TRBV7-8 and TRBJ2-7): GAGVSQSPRYKVAKRGQDVALRCDPISGHVSLFWYQQALGQGPEFLTYFQNEAQLDKSGLPSDRFFAERPEGSVSTLKIQRTQQEDSAVYLCASSLVLGISYEQYFGPGTRLTVT.

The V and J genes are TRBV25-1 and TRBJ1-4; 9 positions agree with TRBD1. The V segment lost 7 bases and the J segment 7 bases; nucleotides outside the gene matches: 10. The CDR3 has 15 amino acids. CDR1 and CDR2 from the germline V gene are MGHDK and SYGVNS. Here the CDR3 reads CASTYAGTGPEKLFF. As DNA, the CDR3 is TGTGCCAGCACTTACGCCGGGACAGGGCCTGAAAAACTGTTTTTT.

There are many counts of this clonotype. The CDR3 DNA follows: TGTGCCATCAGCGGGACAGAAACCTACGAGCAGTACTTC. Protein sequence: CAISGTETYEQYF. V and J are TRBV10-3 and TRBJ2-7; 7 bases map to TRBD1. CDR3 size: 13 residues. The germline CDR1 and CDR2 sequences are ENHRY and SYGVKD. Germline trimming cut 6 bases from V and 2 bases from J; bases unmatched to any gene: 4.

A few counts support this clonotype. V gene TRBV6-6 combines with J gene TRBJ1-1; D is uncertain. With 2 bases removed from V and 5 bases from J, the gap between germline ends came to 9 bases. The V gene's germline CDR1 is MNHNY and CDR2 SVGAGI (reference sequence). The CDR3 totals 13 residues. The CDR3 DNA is TGTGCCAGCAGTTACGGGGTTGGTACTGAAGCTTTCTTT. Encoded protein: CASSYGVGTEAFF.

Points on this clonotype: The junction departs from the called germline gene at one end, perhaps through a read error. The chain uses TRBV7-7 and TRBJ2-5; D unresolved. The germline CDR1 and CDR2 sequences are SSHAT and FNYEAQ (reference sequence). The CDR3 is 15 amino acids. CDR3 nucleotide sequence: TGTGCTAGCAGCTATGGGTTGACGGCCAAAGAGACCCAGTACTTC. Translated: CASSYGLTAKETQYF. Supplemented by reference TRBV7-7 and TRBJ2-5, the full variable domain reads GAGVSQSPRYKVTKRGQDVTLRCDPISSHATLYWYQQALGQGPEFLTYFNYEAQPDKSGLPSDRFSAERPEGSISTLTIQRTEQRDSAMYRCASSYGLTAKETQYFGPGTRLLVL.

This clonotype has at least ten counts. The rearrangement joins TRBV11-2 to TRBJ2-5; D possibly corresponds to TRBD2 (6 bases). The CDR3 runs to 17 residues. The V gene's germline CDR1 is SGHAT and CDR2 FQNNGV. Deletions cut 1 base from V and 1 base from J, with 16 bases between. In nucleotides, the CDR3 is TGTGCCAGCAGCTTAGCCCCCCTTGGGGACTCCCAAGAGACCCAGTACTTC. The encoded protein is CASSLAPLGDSQETQYF.

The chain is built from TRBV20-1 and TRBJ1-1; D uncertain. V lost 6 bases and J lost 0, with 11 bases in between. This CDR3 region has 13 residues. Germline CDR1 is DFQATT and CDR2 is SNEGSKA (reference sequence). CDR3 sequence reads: CSARNRMNTEAFF. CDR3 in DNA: TGCAGTGCCAGAAATAGGATGAACACTGAAGCTTTCTTT.